The next 24 T cell receptor beta chains were all read from a single sample in a study of T-cell memory formation after mild COVID-19. Each CDR3 protein gets one entry after TCRdb re-called the 5' RACE reads with MiXCR. This repertoire shows about 440,000 distinct CDR3 sequences, 20% found once; its top ten account for roughly 8.4%. Source material: PBMCs or a T cell subset sorted from them (not recorded which). The receptors originated from an adult woman who had mild COVID-19 (a few samples of this study predate the infection). Cell type and time point are not known.

The chain joins TRBV2 to TRBJ2-3; no definite D call. Germline loops: CDR1 SNHLY, CDR2 FYNNEI. This CDR3 contains 15 residues. Trimming shortened V by 5 bases and J by 1 base, and 13 bases separated the two germline ends. CDR3 region: CASSNGQVGTDTQYF. CDR3 coding DNA: TGTGCCAGCAGTAACGGGCAGGTCGGCACAGATACGCAGTATTTT.

For this clonotype: Relative to the germline gene, one junction end is altered; a read error may explain this. The chain joins TRBV7-3 to TRBJ1-5; TRBD1 matches 7 bases. Germline CDR1 and CDR2: SGHTA and FQGTGA. The CDR3 contains 15 residues. The DNA for the CDR3 is TGTGGCAGCAGCCCGGGACAGCATAGCAATCAGCCCCAGCATTTT. Translating gives CGSSPGQHSNQPQHF.

This clonotype showed up just a few times. The J gene is TRBJ2-1, the V gene TRBV19, with D possibly being TRBD1 or TRBD2 (6 bases each). V dropped 4 bases and J dropped 4 bases, with 14 bases sitting between them. This CDR3 comprises 15 residues. The germline V gene encodes CDR1 LNHDA and CDR2 SQIVND (reference sequence). The CDR3 is CASSTGEEGYNEQFF. The CDR3 nucleotides read TGTGCCAGTAGTACAGGGGAGGAGGGGTACAATGAGCAGTTCTTC. Together with reference TRBV19 and TRBJ2-1, the CDR3 gives the full variable domain: DGGITQSPKYLFRKEGQNVTLSCEQNLNHDAMYWYRQDPGQGLRLIYYSQIVNDFQKGDIAEGYSVSREKKESFPLTVTSAQKNPTAFYLCASSTGEEGYNEQFFGPGTRLTVL.

This chain connects TRBV4-2 to TRBJ2-7, with a weak D call TRBD1 (5 bases). The germline V gene encodes CDR1 LGHNA and CDR2 YNFKEQ. The V end was cut by 5 bases, the J end by 5 bases, with 13 bases between. This CDR3 spans 13 amino acids. In DNA, the CDR3 is TGTGCCAGCAGCTCCTCAAGGGGTAACGAGCAGTACTTC. Translated, it gives CASSSSRGNEQYF.

This clonotype came up many times. The V gene is TRBV7-9, the J gene TRBJ2-5, with D tentatively TRBD1 (5 bases). Germline V lookup: CDR1 SEHNR, CDR2 FQNEAQ (reference sequence). CDR3 size: 15 residues. The V end was cut by 3 bases, the J end by 5 bases, with 16 bases between. In DNA, the CDR3 is TGTGCCAGCAGCTTTCTGGGGCCCGTCAAGGAGACCCAGTACTTC. Translation: CASSFLGPVKETQYF.

The rearrangement joins TRBV29-1 to TRBJ1-1; the D is unclear. CDR1 is SQVTM and CDR2 is ANQGSEA in the germline V gene. V lost 6 bases and J 0 bases, leaving 11 bases between the germline ends. This CDR3 spans 13 amino acids. In nucleotides, the CDR3 is TGCAGCGTCCTCAGACGGCTGAACACTGAAGCTTTCTTT. Translating it yields CSVLRRLNTEAFF.

V usage is TRBV12-3 or TRBV12-4 and J usage is TRBJ2-7, with 9 nucleotides matching TRBD1. The CDR3 is 13 amino acids. V gave up 7 bases and J gave up 6 bases; unmatched junction bases: 7. CDR3 loop: CASTGDRVGEQYF. The CDR3 DNA is TGTGCCAGCACCGGGGACAGGGTAGGCGAGCAGTACTTC.

This clonotype showed up just a few times. The V and J genes are TRBV6-2 or TRBV6-3 and TRBJ2-3; D possibly corresponds to TRBD1 (6 bases). V was shortened by 5 bases and J by 2 bases, with 14 bases between the two germline ends. The CDR3 extends over 15 amino acids. The germline V gene encodes CDR1 MNHEY and CDR2 SVGEGT. This CDR3 reads CASSATGFITDTQYF. CDR3 DNA: TGTGCCAGCAGTGCGACAGGATTTATCACAGATACGCAGTATTTT.

There are a few counts of this clonotype. The chain couples TRBV7-2 to TRBJ1-1; D ambiguous. The CDR3 contains 13 residues. Trimming stripped 2 bases from V and 3 bases from J, with 7 bases between. Germline V lookup: CDR1 SGHTA, CDR2 FQGNSA. In DNA form, the CDR3 reads TGTGCCAGCAGCTTATACAGTTACACTGAAGCTTTCTTT. Protein sequence: CASSLYSYTEAFF.

The chain has TRBV27 and TRBJ1-2; 11 bases are shared with TRBD1. The CDR3 length is 14 residues. Trimming took 6 bases from V and 0 from J; bases not matched to a gene: 0. Germline V gene sequence: CDR1 MNHEY, CDR2 SMNVEV (reference sequence). The CDR3 nucleotides read TGTGCCAGCAGGGGACAGGGGGCTAACTATGGCTACACCTTC. It specifies CASRGQGANYGYTF.

This clonotype was counted a few times. The chain joins TRBV20-1 to TRBJ2-1; TRBD2 is a possible D gene (6 bases). CDR1 and CDR2 (germline): DFQATT, SNEGSKA (reference sequence). The CDR3 extends over 15 amino acids. V lost 0 bases and J lost 13, with 22 bases in between. This chain's CDR3 is CSARDSGDFTPKQFF. The CDR3 bases are TGCAGTGCTAGAGATTCGGGGGACTTCACACCTAAACAGTTCTTC.

This clonotype was recorded a few times. This rearrangement joins TRBV5-1 to TRBJ1-2; D might be TRBD1 (6 bases). The V gene lost 5 bases and the J gene lost 2 bases, with 19 bases spanning the gap. CDR1 is SGHRS, CDR2 YFSETQ, per germline. This CDR3 region has 16 residues. The CDR3 DNA sequence: TGCGCCAGCAGTCTTCAGGGGTCCGGTTCGAACTATGGCTACACCTTC. Translation: CASSLQGSGSNYGYTF. Full variable domain (missing parts from reference TRBV5-1 and TRBJ1-2): KAGVTQTPRYLIKTRGQQVTLSCSPISGHRSVSWYQQTPGQGLQFLFEYFSETQRNKGNFPGRFSGRQFSNSRSEMNVSTLELGDSALYLCASSLQGSGSNYGYTFGSGTRLTVV.

This clonotype was counted between two and nine times. The chain couples TRBV20-1 to TRBJ2-3; the D is unclear. Trimming removed 3 bases at V and 2 bases at J, with 9 bases between. Germline lookup yields CDR1 DFQATT and CDR2 SNEGSKA (reference sequence). The CDR3 is 13 residues long. Written as DNA, the CDR3 is TGCAGTGCTAGTATCCTACTCACAGATACGCAGTATTTT. Amino acids: CSASILLTDTQYF.

This clonotype was recorded a few times. This chain joins TRBV7-9 and TRBJ2-7, with D possibly called TRBD1 or TRBD2 (5 bases each). Germline assignment: CDR1 SEHNR and CDR2 FQNEAQ (reference sequence). Between the trimmed V and J ends, which lost 4 bases and 7 bases, there was a span of 20 bases. The CDR3 runs 15 residues. The CDR3 reads CASSSGALGPGEQYF. Written as DNA, the CDR3 is TGTGCCAGCAGCTCCGGGGCGCTAGGCCCGGGGGAGCAGTACTTC.

The CDR3 region has the DNA TGTGCCACCAGTGATAACGCAGGGAAGAGCGAGCAGTACTTC. Translating it yields CATSDNAGKSEQYF. V and J are TRBV24-1 and TRBJ2-7; maybe TRBD1 (5 bases). The V end lost 3 bases, the J end lost 6 bases, and 14 bases lay between the germline ends. The CDR3 runs to 14 residues. Germline loops: CDR1 KGHDR, CDR2 SFDVKD.

The gene calls are TRBV6-6 and TRBJ2-1; 10 nucleotides agree with TRBD2. Germline CDR1 is MNHNY and CDR2 is SVGAGI (reference sequence). The CDR3 sequence is 15 residues long. Trimming at V came to 5 bases and at J to 5 bases, leaving 6 bases not matched to a gene. CDR3 in DNA: TGTGCCAGCAGTCAGATAGCGGGAGGCCACAATGAGCAGTTCTTC. It encodes CASSQIAGGHNEQFF.

The chain carries TRBV6-1 and TRBJ1-1; weak D call: TRBD1 (6 bases). This CDR3 has 13 residues. The germline gives CDR1 MNHNS, CDR2 SASEGT. The V gene lost 3 bases and the J gene lost 3 bases, with 8 bases spanning the gap. The CDR3 DNA sequence: TGTGCCAGCAGTGAGGACAGAGACACTGAAGCTTTCTTT. Encoded protein: CASSEDRDTEAFF.

This clonotype showed up just a few times. The chain links TRBV19 to TRBJ1-3; 10 bases agree with TRBD1. Germline V CDR1 and CDR2: LNHDA, SQIVND (reference sequence). The length of the CDR3 is 17 residues. V trimming: 8 bases; J trimming: 3 bases; junction bases outside the gene matches: 13. Here the CDR3 DNA reads TGTGCCAGTCGTCCCGGGACAGGGGCGAAATTTGGAAACACCATATATTTT. As protein: CASRPGTGAKFGNTIYF.

The rearrangement joins TRBV6-2 or TRBV6-3 to TRBJ2-3, with no clear D. The CDR3 has 15 residues. The germline CDR1 and CDR2 sequences are MNHEY and SVGEGT. Trimming took off 8 bases at V and 2 bases at J, with 17 bases between the two ends. The CDR3 DNA reads TGTGCCAGCGGTTCTGTGCGGCTAAACACAGATACGCAGTATTTT. Protein product: CASGSVRLNTDTQYF.

In this sample, this clonotype turned up a few times. V and J are TRBV7-8 and TRBJ2-1; 10 bases fit TRBD1. The CDR3 length is 14 residues. V shed 5 bases and J 6 bases; nucleotides not matched to a gene: 4. Germline loops: CDR1 SGHVS, CDR2 FQNEAQ. The chain's CDR3 is CASSPWDRGNEQFF. The CDR3 nucleotides read TGTGCCAGCAGCCCGTGGGACAGGGGCAATGAGCAGTTCTTC.

The V and J genes are TRBV5-1 and TRBJ1-1; no reliable D call. The CDR3 runs to 15 residues. The V end lost 0 bases, the J end lost 1 base, and 10 bases lay between the germline ends. The germline CDR1 and CDR2 sequences are SGHRS and YFSETQ. The CDR3 here is CASSLEWLQNTEAFF. DNA of the CDR3: TGCGCCAGCAGCTTGGAGTGGTTACAGAACACTGAAGCTTTCTTT.

This clonotype occurred once. The chain combines TRBV9 with TRBJ2-3; no firm D call. V lost 0 bases to trimming and J lost 0 bases, with 5 bases between them. The CDR3 is 14 residues long. Germline loops: CDR1 SGDLS, CDR2 YYNGEE. The CDR3 reads CASSVARSTDTQYF. For the CDR3, the DNA is TGTGCCAGCAGCGTAGCTCGAAGCACAGATACGCAGTATTTT.

The V gene is TRBV6-2 or TRBV6-3, the J gene TRBJ2-3; possible D gene TRBD2, 5 bases. Germline CDR1 and CDR2: MNHEY and SVGEGT. V was shortened by 0 bases and J by 2 bases, with 9 bases between the two germline ends. CDR3 size: 15 residues. This CDR3 reads CASSYSEEPTDTQYF. The CDR3 DNA follows: TGTGCCAGCAGTTACTCGGAGGAGCCCACAGATACGCAGTATTTT.

This clonotype was seen a few times. The rearrangement uses TRBV12-3 or TRBV12-4 and TRBJ2-2; 7 nucleotides match TRBD2. The CDR3 sequence is 14 residues long. Trimming at V came to 8 bases and at J to 6 bases, leaving 9 bases not matched to a gene. CDR3 coding DNA: TGTGCCAGCCTCCGACTAGCATCGGCCGGGGAGCTGTTTTTT. Residues: CASLRLASAGELFF.